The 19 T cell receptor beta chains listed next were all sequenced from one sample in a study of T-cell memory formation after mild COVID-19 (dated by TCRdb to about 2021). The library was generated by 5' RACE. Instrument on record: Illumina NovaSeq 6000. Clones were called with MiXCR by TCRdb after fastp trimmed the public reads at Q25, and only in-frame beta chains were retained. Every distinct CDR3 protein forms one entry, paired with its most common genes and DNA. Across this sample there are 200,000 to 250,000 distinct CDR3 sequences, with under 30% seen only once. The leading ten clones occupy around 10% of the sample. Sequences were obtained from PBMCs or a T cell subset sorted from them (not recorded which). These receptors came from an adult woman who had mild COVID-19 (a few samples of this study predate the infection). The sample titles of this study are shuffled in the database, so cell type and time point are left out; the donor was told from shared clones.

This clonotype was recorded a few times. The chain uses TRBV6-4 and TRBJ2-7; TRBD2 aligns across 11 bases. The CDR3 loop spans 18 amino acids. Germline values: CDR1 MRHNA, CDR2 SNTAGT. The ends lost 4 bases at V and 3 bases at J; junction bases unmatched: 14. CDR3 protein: CASSATVGLAGPNYEQYF. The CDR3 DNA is TGTGCCAGCAGTGCCACAGTTGGACTAGCGGGCCCAAACTACGAGCAGTACTTC.

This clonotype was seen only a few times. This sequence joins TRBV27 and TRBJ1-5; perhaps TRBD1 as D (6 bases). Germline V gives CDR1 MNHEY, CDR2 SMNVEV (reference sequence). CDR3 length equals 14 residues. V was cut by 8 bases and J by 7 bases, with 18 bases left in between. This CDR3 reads CASAQGAARQPQHF. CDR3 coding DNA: TGTGCCAGCGCACAGGGCGCGGCCAGGCAGCCCCAGCATTTT.

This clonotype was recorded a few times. CDR3 residues: CASSLTEQGDTEAFF. In DNA form, the CDR3 reads TGTGCCAGCAGCTTAACCGAGCAGGGGGACACTGAAGCTTTCTTT. The V gene is TRBV7-6, the J gene TRBJ1-1; 7 bases map to TRBD1. V was clipped by 2 bases and J by 3 bases; unmatched bases: 6. The length of the CDR3 is 15 residues. The germline gives CDR1 SGHVS, CDR2 FNYEAQ.

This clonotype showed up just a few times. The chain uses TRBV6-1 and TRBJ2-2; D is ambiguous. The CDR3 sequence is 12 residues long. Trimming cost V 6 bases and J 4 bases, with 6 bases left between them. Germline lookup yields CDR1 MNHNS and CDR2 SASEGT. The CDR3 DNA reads TGTGCCAGCAGGCGGACCACCGGGGAGCTGTTTTTT. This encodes CASRRTTGELFF.

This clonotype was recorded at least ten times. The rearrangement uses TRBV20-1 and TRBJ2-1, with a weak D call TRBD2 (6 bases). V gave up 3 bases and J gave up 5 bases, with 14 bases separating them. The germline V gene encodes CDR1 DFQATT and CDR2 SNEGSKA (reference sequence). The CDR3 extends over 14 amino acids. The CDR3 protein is CSARGGSENNEQFF. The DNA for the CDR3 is TGCAGTGCTAGGGGGGGTAGCGAGAACAATGAGCAGTTCTTC.

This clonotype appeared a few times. The CDR3 sequence is CASSLLLPPYEQYF. The CDR3 nucleotides are TGTGCCAGCAGTTTACTCCTCCCTCCTTACGAGCAGTACTTC. V and J are TRBV28 and TRBJ2-7; D not resolved. Germline V lookup: CDR1 MDHEN, CDR2 SYDVKM. The CDR3 has 14 amino acids. The germline V and J ends were trimmed by 2 bases and 4 bases, with 12 bases remaining between them.

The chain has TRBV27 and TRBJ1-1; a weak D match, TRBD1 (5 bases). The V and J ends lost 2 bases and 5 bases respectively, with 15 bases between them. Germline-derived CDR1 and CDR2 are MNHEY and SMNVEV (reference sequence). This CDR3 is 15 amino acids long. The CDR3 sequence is CASSLRRGSGTEAFF. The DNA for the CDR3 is TGTGCCAGCAGTTTAAGGAGGGGATCGGGAACTGAAGCTTTCTTT.

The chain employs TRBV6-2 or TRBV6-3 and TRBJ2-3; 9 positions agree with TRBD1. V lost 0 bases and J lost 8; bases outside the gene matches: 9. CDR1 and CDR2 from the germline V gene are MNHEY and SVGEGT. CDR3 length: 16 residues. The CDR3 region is CASSYSTGQGIITQYF. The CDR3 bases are TGTGCCAGCAGTTACTCGACCGGACAGGGGATTATTACGCAGTATTTT.

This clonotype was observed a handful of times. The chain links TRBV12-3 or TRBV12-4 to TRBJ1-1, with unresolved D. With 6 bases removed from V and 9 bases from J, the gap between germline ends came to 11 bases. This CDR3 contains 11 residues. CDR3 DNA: TGTGCCAGCAGCAAGGGAGGGCAAGCTTTCTTT. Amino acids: CASSKGGQAFF.

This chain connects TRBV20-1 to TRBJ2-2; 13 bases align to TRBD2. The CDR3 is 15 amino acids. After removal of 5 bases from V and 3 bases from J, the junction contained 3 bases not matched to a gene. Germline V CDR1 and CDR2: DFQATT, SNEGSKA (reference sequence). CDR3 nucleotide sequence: TGCAGTGCTTCCGGGACTAGCGGGGACACCGGGGAGCTGTTTTTT. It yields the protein CSASGTSGDTGELFF.

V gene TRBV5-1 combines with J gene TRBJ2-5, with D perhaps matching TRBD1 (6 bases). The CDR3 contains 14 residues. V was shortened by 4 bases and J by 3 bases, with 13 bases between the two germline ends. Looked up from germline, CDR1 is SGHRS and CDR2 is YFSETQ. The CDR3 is CASSRRQVEETQYF. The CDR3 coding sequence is TGCGCCAGCAGCCGGAGACAGGTAGAAGAGACCCAGTACTTC. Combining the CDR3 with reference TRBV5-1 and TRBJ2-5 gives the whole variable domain KAGVTQTPRYLIKTRGQQVTLSCSPISGHRSVSWYQQTPGQGLQFLFEYFSETQRNKGNFPGRFSGRQFSNSRSEMNVSTLELGDSALYLCASSRRQVEETQYFGPGTRLLVL.

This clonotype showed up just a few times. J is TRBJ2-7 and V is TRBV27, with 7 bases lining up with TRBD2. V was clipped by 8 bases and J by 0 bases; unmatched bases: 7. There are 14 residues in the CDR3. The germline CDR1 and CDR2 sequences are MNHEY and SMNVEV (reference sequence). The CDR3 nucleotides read TGTGCCAGCCGGGAGCGGGACTCCTCCTACGAGCAGTACTTC. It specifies CASRERDSSYEQYF.

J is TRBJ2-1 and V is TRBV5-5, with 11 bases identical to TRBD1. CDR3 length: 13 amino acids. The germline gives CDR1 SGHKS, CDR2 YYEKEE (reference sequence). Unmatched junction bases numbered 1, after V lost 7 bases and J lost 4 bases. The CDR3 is CASGTGGYNEQFF. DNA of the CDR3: TGTGCCAGCGGGACAGGGGGTTACAATGAGCAGTTCTTC. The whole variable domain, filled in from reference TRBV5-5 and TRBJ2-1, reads DAGVTQSPTHLIKTRGQQVTLRCSPISGHKSVSWYQQVLGQGPQFIFQYYEKEERGRGNFPDRFSARQFPNYSSELNVNALLLGDSALYLCASGTGGYNEQFFGPGTRLTVL.

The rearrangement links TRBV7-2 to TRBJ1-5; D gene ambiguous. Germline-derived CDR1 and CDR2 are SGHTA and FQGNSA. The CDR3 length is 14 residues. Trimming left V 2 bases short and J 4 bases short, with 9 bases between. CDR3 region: CASSLQADNQPQHF. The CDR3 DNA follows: TGTGCCAGCAGCTTACAGGCGGATAATCAGCCCCAGCATTTT.

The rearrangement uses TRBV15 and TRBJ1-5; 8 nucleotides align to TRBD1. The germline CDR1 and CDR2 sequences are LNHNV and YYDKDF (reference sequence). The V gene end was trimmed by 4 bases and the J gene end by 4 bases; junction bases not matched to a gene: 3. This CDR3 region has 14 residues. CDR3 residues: CATSTRTGNQPQHF. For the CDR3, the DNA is TGTGCCACCAGCACCCGGACAGGGAATCAGCCCCAGCATTTT. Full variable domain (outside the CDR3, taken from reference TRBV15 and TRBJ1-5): DAMVIQNPRYQVTQFGKPVTLSCSQTLNHNVMYWYQQKSSQAPKLLFHYYDKDFNNEADTPDNFQSRRPNTSFCFLDIRSPGLGDTAMYLCATSTRTGNQPQHFGDGTRLSIL.

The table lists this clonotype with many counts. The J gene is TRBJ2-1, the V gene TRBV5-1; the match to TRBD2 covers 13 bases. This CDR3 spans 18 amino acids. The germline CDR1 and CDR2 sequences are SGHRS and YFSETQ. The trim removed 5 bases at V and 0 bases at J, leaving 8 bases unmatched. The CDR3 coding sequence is TGCGCCAGCAGGGCTGGGACTAGCGGGACTAGCTCCTACAATGAGCAGTTCTTC. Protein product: CASRAGTSGTSSYNEQFF. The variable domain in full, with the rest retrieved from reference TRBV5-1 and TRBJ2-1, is KAGVTQTPRYLIKTRGQQVTLSCSPISGHRSVSWYQQTPGQGLQFLFEYFSETQRNKGNFPGRFSGRQFSNSRSEMNVSTLELGDSALYLCASRAGTSGTSSYNEQFFGPGTRLTVL.

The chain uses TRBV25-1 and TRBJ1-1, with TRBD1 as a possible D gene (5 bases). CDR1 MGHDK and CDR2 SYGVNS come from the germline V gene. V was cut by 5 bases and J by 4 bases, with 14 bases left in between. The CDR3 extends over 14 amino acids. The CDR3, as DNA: TGTGCCAGCAGTTCCCTGGACAAGCTCACTGAAGCTTTCTTT. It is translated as CASSSLDKLTEAFF.

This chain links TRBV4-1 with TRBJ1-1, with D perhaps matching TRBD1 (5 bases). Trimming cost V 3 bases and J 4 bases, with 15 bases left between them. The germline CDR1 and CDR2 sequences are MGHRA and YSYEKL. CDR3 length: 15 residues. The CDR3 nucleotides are TGCGCCAGCAGCCACGTGGGGCCAGTGAGCACTGAAGCTTTCTTT. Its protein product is CASSHVGPVSTEAFF.

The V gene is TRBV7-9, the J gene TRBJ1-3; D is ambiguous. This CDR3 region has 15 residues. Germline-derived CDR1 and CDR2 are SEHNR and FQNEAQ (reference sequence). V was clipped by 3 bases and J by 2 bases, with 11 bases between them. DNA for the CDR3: TGTGCCAGCAGCTTCACAGAGATCCCTGGAAACACCATATATTTT. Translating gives CASSFTEIPGNTIYF.